The clone carrying this T cell receptor (beta chain) was detected ten times or more. This sample is drawn from a study of early T cells in non-severe SARS-CoV-2 infection. Using its own MiXCR run on the 5' RACE reads, TCRdb lists one record per CDR3 protein. The table has tens of thousands of distinct CDR3 sequences, around 4.6% seen once. Trimming took off 3 bases at V and 4 bases at J, with 3 bases between the two ends. CDR3 length: 12 residues. The germline CDR1 and CDR2 sequences are LGHDT and YNNKEL (reference sequence). Sequenced input: whole blood. The TCR was taken from an adult who was a healthcare worker with PCR-confirmed SARS-CoV-2 infection or an uninfected control (not recorded which). The chain recombines TRBV3-1 with TRBJ2-2; D unclear. This CDR3 is CASSQTTGELFF. DNA of the CDR3: TGTGCCAGCAGCCAGACCACCGGGGAGCTGTTTTTT.